Listed here is a single T cell receptor beta chain. Its antigen is undetermined. CDR3 size: 15 residues. Trimming left V 0 bases short and J 2 bases short, with 11 bases between. Germline V CDR1 and CDR2: SNHLY, FYNNEI. The sample comes from a study of cytomegalovirus exposure and HLA in healthy donors. Notes on the study in general: Owing to their indistinguishability, certain V segments, notably TRBV6-2 and TRBV6-3, were excluded.

The PCR contained 60 Vbeta and 13 Jbeta primers. Profiled with immunoSEQ multiplex PCR; TCRdb holds only in-frame clones, not every one. In the table there are 20,000 to 30,000 clones, 79% of which are singletons. The gene calls are TRBV2 and TRBJ2-7; a possible D gene is TRBD2 (5 bases). The sequence came from a male donor in good health and CMV-seronegative. Sequenced material: PBMCs. The CDR3 sequence: CASSEALRGTYEQYF. CDR3 DNA sequence: TGTGCCAGCAGTGAAGCGCTTCGAGGGACCTACGAGCAGTACTTC.